The 10 T cell receptor beta chains in this list originate from one sample, sequenced in a study of OX40 agonist ivuxolimab in advanced cancers. The protocol was immunoSEQ multiplex PCR, while the TCRdb copy is restricted to in-frame clones and leaves out a portion. Of about 88,000 clones listed, around 85% are singletons. This material consisted of CD4+ or CD8+ T cells sorted from blood, taken in a trial of the OX40 agonist ivuxolimab. Receptors were obtained from an adult with an advanced solid tumor such as melanoma, head and neck, liver or kidney cancer.

V is TRBV5-4 and J is TRBJ2-5, with 10 bases aligning to TRBD1. This CDR3 is built from 16 residues. The V and J ends lost 3 bases and 0 bases, in that order; junction bases with no gene match: 5. Per germline, CDR1 SGHNT and CDR2 YYREEE (reference sequence). The CDR3 sequence: CASSYGQGGYQETQYF. The CDR3 DNA is TGTGCCAGCAGCTACGGACAGGGGGGATACCAAGAGACCCAGTACTTC.

The chain couples TRBV7-2 to TRBJ2-7; maybe TRBD2 (5 bases). The CDR3 runs to 13 residues. V lost 5 bases to trimming and J lost 4 bases, with 12 bases between them. Germline V gene sequence: CDR1 SGHTA, CDR2 FQGNSA. CDR3 amino acids: CASSDGPGYEQYF. The CDR3 nucleotides are TGTGCCAGCAGCGACGGTCCGGGGTACGAGCAGTACTTC.

This clone came up a few times. The DNA for the CDR3 is TGTGCCATCAGTGAATGGTCCCGGGGGAGGGGGAACAATGAGCAGTTCTTC. Protein: CAISEWSRGRGNNEQFF. The V gene is TRBV10-3, the J gene TRBJ2-1; D is possibly TRBD2 (7 bases). The CDR3 spans 17 residues. Germline-derived CDR1 and CDR2 are ENHRY and SYGVKD. The V end was cut by 3 bases, the J end by 5 bases, with 20 bases between.

This chain uses TRBV5-1 with TRBJ2-1; tentatively, D is TRBD1 or TRBD2 (5 bases each). With 1 base removed from V and 4 bases from J, the gap between germline ends came to 9 bases. The CDR3 is 14 residues long. The germline V gene has CDR1 SGHRS and CDR2 YFSETQ. In DNA, the CDR3 is TGCGCCAGCAGCTTGATGTGGGGGTACAATGAGCAGTTCTTC. Amino acids: CASSLMWGYNEQFF.

The chain combines TRBV4-3 with TRBJ2-5; 13 bases agree with TRBD2. The CDR3 contains 15 residues. Looked up from germline, CDR1 is LGHNA and CDR2 is YSLEER. Trimming removed 0 bases from V and 9 bases from J; junction bases left unmatched: 4. The DNA for the CDR3 is TGCGCCAGCAGCCAAGAGACTAGCGGGGGGAATCCCCAGTACTTC. It translates to CASSQETSGGNPQYF.

The chain links TRBV7-2 to TRBJ2-6; possibly TRBD2 for D (6 bases). CDR1 and CDR2 from the germline V gene are SGHTA and FQGNSA. The CDR3 is 17 amino acids. The ends were cut back, 3 bases at V and 0 bases at J, with 12 bases in the middle. The CDR3 loop reads CASSFGGILSGANVLTF. The CDR3 DNA reads as TGTGCCAGCAGCTTTGGCGGGATCCTCTCTGGGGCCAACGTCCTGACTTTC.

This clone appeared once. The V and J genes are TRBV5-1 and TRBJ2-5, with a weak D call TRBD1 (6 bases). Deletions cut 4 bases from V and 2 bases from J, with 12 bases between. This CDR3 contains 14 residues. Germline V CDR1 and CDR2: SGHRS, YFSETQ. The CDR3 DNA reads as TGCGCCAGCAGCATTGGGACACAACAAGAGACCCAGTACTTC. This encodes CASSIGTQQETQYF.

The chain joins TRBV18 to TRBJ2-5, with D tentatively TRBD1 (6 bases). This CDR3 has 15 amino acids. The V and J ends lost 0 bases and 5 bases respectively, with 13 bases between them. Germline assignment: CDR1 KGHSH and CDR2 LQKENI. CDR3 sequence (DNA): TGTGCCAGCTCACCACCGTTACAGGGTCCGGAGACCCAGTACTTC. Residues: CASSPPLQGPETQYF.

The chain is built from TRBV12-5 and TRBJ2-1, with 16 nucleotides matching TRBD2. The CDR3 runs to 17 residues. Germline V lookup: CDR1 LGHNT, CDR2 FRNRAP. With 6 bases clipped from V and 6 bases from J, the junction kept 8 bases outside the gene matches. Here the CDR3 reads CASGPGTSGGVGNEQFF. DNA of the CDR3: TGTGCTAGTGGCCCGGGGACTAGCGGGGGGGTGGGCAATGAGCAGTTCTTC.

V is TRBV25-1 and J is TRBJ1-2; 7 bases align to TRBD1. CDR3 length: 13 amino acids. Trimming at V came to 4 bases and at J to 8 bases, leaving 7 bases not matched to a gene. The germline gives CDR1 MGHDK, CDR2 SYGVNS. CDR3 sequence (DNA): TGTGCCAGCAGTGTTGACAGGGAGAAGGGCTACACCTTC. It codes for CASSVDREKGYTF.